This T cell receptor (beta chain) was captured by sequencing in a study of identifying expanded T cells in peripheral blood. Study-wide points: Technical replicates showed about 1.2 changed clones; two weeks roughly 15; four weeks 19.

Profiled with immunoSEQ multiplex PCR; TCRdb holds only in-frame clones, not every one. The data hold around 120,000 clones, with more than 75% observed a single time. CDR3 size: 14 residues. Germline V gives CDR1 MNHNY, CDR2 SVGAGI (reference sequence). Trimming left V 5 bases short and J 2 bases short, with 10 bases between. A note on this clone: Antigen: not known.

Sequencing used blood. This TCR was recovered from a person aged 18 to 75 in good health. This chain connects TRBV6-6 to TRBJ2-1, with D perhaps matching TRBD2 (5 bases). CDR3 in DNA: TGTGCCAGCAGTACTAGAACTACCTACAATGAGCAGTTCTTC. Translated: CASSTRTTYNEQFF.